This record looks at one T cell receptor beta chain sequence and its context. The antigen remains undetermined. The source of the sample is a study of T cells in localized non-small cell lung cancer. From germline, CDR1 is SGHTS and CDR2 YDEGEE. The V and J ends lost 2 bases and 2 bases respectively, with 2 bases between them. The CDR3 is made up of 11 amino acids. Clones were sequenced by immunoSEQ multiplex PCR, and TCRdb holds only the in-frame ones, with some missing. The top ten hold nearly 9.5% of the sample, which has around 78,000 clones, 80% seen once. Findings and caveats of the study: Heterogeneity is still possible, as just one tumor region was sequenced.

The gene calls are TRBV5-8 and TRBJ2-7; D uncertain. The sequences come from peripheral blood, collected before any cancer treatment. The clonotype originates from a female donor of 60 years or more with stage I lung adenocarcinoma. CDR3 protein: CASSFTYEQYF. CDR3 nucleotide sequence: TGTGCCAGCAGCTTCACCTACGAGCAGTACTTC. The full variable domain, completed using reference TRBV5-8 and TRBJ2-7, is EAGVTQSPTHLIKTRGQQATLRCSPISGHTSVYWYQQALGLGLQFLLWYDEGEERNRGNFPPRFSGRQFPNYSSELNVNALELEDSALYLCASSFTYEQYFGPGTRLTVT.